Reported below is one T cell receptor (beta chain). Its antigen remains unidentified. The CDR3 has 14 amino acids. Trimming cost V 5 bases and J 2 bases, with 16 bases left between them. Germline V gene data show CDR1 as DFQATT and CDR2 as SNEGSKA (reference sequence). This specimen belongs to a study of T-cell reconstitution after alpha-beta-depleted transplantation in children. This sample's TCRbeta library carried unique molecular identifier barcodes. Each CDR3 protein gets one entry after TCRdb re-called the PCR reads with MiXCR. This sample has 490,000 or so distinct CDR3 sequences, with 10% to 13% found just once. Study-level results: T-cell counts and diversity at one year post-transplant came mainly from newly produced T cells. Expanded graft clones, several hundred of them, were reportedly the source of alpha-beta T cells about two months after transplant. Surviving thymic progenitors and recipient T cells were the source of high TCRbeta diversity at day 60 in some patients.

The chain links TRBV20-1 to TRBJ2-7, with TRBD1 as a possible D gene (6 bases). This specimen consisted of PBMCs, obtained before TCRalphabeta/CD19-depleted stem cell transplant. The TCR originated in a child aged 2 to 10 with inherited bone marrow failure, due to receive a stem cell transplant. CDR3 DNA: TGCAGTGCTGGATGGGACAAAAACCCCTACGAGCAGTACTTC. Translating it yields CSAGWDKNPYEQYF.